The source of this T cell receptor (beta chain) is a study of OX40 agonist ivuxolimab in advanced cancers. Study-wide background: Checkpoint inhibitors had been given previously to about 40% of patients.

Note on this clone: Antigen unknown.

Sequencing used immunoSEQ multiplex PCR; TCRdb keeps in-frame clones, though not all of them. The data contain 100,000 to 140,000 clones, 91% of them seen just once; the ten biggest clones take up roughly 1.3%. Findings of the study overall: Among some nonresponders, normalized T-cell clonal expansion was also low. The study found among the lowest clonal expansion in partial responders at 0.1-3.0 mg/kg. Both CD4+ and CD8+ T cell populations in blood had undergone clonal expansion by week 6 at 0.1 to 3.0 mg/kg.

V lost 6 bases, J lost 4 bases, and 16 bases lay in between. Per germline, CDR1 SGHNT and CDR2 YYREEE (reference sequence). The CDR3 runs 14 residues. The chain couples TRBV5-4 to TRBJ1-1; D perhaps matches TRBD1 (6 bases). The sample in question was CD4+ or CD8+ T cells sorted from blood, obtained in a trial of the OX40 agonist ivuxolimab. The sequence was collected from an adult with an advanced solid tumor such as melanoma, head and neck, liver or kidney cancer. The CDR3 DNA is TGTGCCAGCACCTTTTTGGGGGCCGGCACTGAAGCTTTCTTT. Protein product: CASTFLGAGTEAFF.